Presented here are 7 T cell receptor beta chains from one specimen sequenced in a study of regulatory T cells in long-lasting Graves disease. CDR3 regions were amplified by Arm-PCR using iRepertoire HTBI primers to build TCR beta libraries. MiXCR, applied by TCRdb to the multiplex PCR reads, yields one record per CDR3 protein. Among 350,000 to 550,000 distinct CDR3 sequences listed, about 15% were seen once. Stated time point: newly diagnosed GD, antithyroid drugs for less than 3 months. The TCR library was made from RNA extracted from PBMCs. In addition, the sample was reused for a study of T cells in Graves' hyperthyroidism and ophthalmopathy.

Sample: peripheral blood mononuclear cells (PBMCs), taken at new diagnosis, from a patient treated with antithyroid drugs. Receptors originate from a woman in her 30s with Graves disease.

This clonotype was seen once. J is TRBJ2-1 and V is TRBV19; 11 bases line up with TRBD2. V was pared by 5 bases and J by 1 base, with 7 bases of the junction left unmatched. CDR3 length equals 17 residues. CDR1 and CDR2 (germline): LNHDA, SQIVND (reference sequence). CDR3 DNA sequence: TGTGCCAGTAGTGAACTAGCGGGGGCTCATTCCTACAATGAGCAGTTCTTC. Protein sequence: CASSELAGAHSYNEQFF.

The CDR3 DNA follows: TGTGCCATCGGGGGGCGCGGTTATGGCTACACCTTC. Its protein product is CAIGGRGYGYTF. The chain is built from TRBV10-3 and TRBJ1-2; D possibly corresponds to TRBD1 (6 bases). Germline CDR1 and CDR2: ENHRY and SYGVKD. V lost 8 bases and J 5 bases, leaving 12 bases between the germline ends. The CDR3 has 12 residues.

This clonotype turned up a few times. The chain uses TRBV30 and TRBJ2-7; D unresolved. Germline CDR1 reads GTSNPN; CDR2 reads SVGIG (reference sequence). CDR3 length: 15 residues. V was cut by 1 base and J by 1 base, with 14 bases left in between. The CDR3 region is CAWSDLRLVSYEQYF. CDR3 bases: TGTGCCTGGAGTGACTTGCGACTGGTGTCCTACGAGCAGTACTTC. The full variable domain, in which reference TRBV30 and TRBJ2-7 provide the parts outside the CDR3, is SQTIHQWPATLVQPVGSPLSLECTVEGTSNPNLYWYRQAAGRGLQLLFYSVGIGQISSEVPQNLSASRPQDRQFILSSKKLLLSDSGFYLCAWSDLRLVSYEQYFGPGTRLTVT.

This clonotype showed up many times. The V call is TRBV6-2 or TRBV6-3, the J call TRBJ2-3, with 8 bases that match TRBD2. Germline V lookup: CDR1 MNHEY, CDR2 SVGEGT. The ends lost 8 bases at V and 2 bases at J; junction bases unmatched: 9. The CDR3 extends over 15 amino acids. CDR3 protein: CASAPTGGITDTQYF. The CDR3 DNA sequence: TGTGCCAGCGCCCCCACGGGAGGGATCACAGATACGCAGTATTTT.

This clonotype was seen at least ten times. The rearrangement joins TRBV24-1 to TRBJ1-2; no clear D gene. From germline, CDR1 is KGHDR and CDR2 SFDVKD. V lost 3 bases, J lost 4 bases, and 17 bases lay in between. This CDR3 has 16 amino acids. CDR3 nucleotide sequence: TGTGCCACCAGTGATCCTAGTCTTGGAGGGCGCTATGGCTACACCTTC. This gives the protein CATSDPSLGGRYGYTF.

Ten or more counts support this clonotype. This rearrangement joins TRBV12-3 or TRBV12-4 to TRBJ2-1; TRBD1 aligns across 9 bases. With 5 bases clipped from V and 4 bases from J, the junction kept 6 bases outside the gene matches. The length of the CDR3 is 15 residues. The CDR3 spells CASSMGQGAYNEQFF. The CDR3 DNA reads as TGTGCCAGCAGTATGGGACAGGGTGCTTACAATGAGCAGTTCTTC.

A word on this clonotype: A much larger clone is a single base away; this may be a read error. The chain uses TRBV6-2 or TRBV6-3 and TRBJ2-3; D is uncertain. The tail of the sequence fits TRBJ2-7 better, so the J call may be wrong. Per germline, CDR1 MNHEY and CDR2 SVGEGT. The CDR3 sequence is 19 residues long. CDR3: CASSYGVQRRRRPYNEQYF. CDR3 DNA sequence: TGTGCCAGCAGTTACGGAGTGCAGCGACGGAGACGACCATACAATGAGCAGTACTTC.